This section outlines one T cell receptor beta chain sequence together with its context. As yet, its antigen is unknown. The CDR3 extends over 14 amino acids. The ends were cut back, 5 bases at V and 4 bases at J, with 15 bases in the middle. Germline CDR1 is MDHEN and CDR2 is SYDVKM. Every patient with CD3G deficiency had evidence of autoimmunity. Patients aged 2 to 39 years had fewer naive T cells. CD4+ cells were sorted into CD25-high CD127-low regulatory cells and CD25-low CD127-high conventional cells. The sample belongs to a study of regulatory T cells. Overall study results and limits: Patient repertoires had restricted TRB V-J pairs and skewed V and J usage, most in Tregs. Hydrophobic residues at CDR3 positions 6 and 7 were enriched in conventional CD4+ T cells of CD3G-deficient patients.

Amplification used 52 TRBV primers and 13 TRBJ primers. Using immunoSEQ multiplex PCR, the repertoire was profiled, and TCRdb retains in-frame clones only, with some absent. The data contain tens of thousands of clones, over 85% of them seen just once; the ten biggest clones take up around 0.98%. This receptor was obtained from a child between 2 and 9 years old with CD3G deficiency. The chain carries TRBV28 and TRBJ2-7; TRBD2 might be the D (6 bases). The specimen sequenced was conventional CD4+ T cells sorted from blood. In DNA form, the CDR3 reads TGTGCCAGCAGTCACGGGACTTTTCTGTACGAGCAGTACTTC. Translation gives CASSHGTFLYEQYF.